One sample yielded the 24 T cell receptor beta chains listed below, sequenced in a study of lymphopenia after photon versus proton radiotherapy. TCRdb's table, derived via immunoSEQ multiplex PCR, lists solely in-frame clones and lacks some. The top ten clones hold 2% to 3% of a sample with 50,000 to 75,000 clones, approximately 86% of them seen once. The source was peripheral blood, collected from a patient treated with photon-based radiotherapy. Receptors originate from a man in his forties or fifties with gastric cancer.

The chain couples TRBV15 to TRBJ1-5, with D hard to call. V was shortened by 3 bases and J by 0 bases, with 21 bases between the two germline ends. CDR3 length: 19 amino acids. CDR1 and CDR2 from the germline V gene are LNHNV and YYDKDF (reference sequence). Here the CDR3 DNA reads TGTGCCACCAGCAGTCCACTGGAGGGAGGGATCTATAGCAATCAGCCCCAGCATTTT. Protein sequence: CATSSPLEGGIYSNQPQHF.

The chain recombines TRBV6-1 with TRBJ1-1; no clear D. The V gene lost 6 bases and the J gene lost 1 base, with 9 bases spanning the gap. From germline, CDR1 is MNHNS and CDR2 SASEGT. CDR3 length: 13 residues. CDR3 loop: CASSPGSNTEAFF. In DNA, the CDR3 is TGTGCCAGCAGCCCCGGATCGAACACTGAAGCTTTCTTT.

The chain couples TRBV2 to TRBJ2-1, with 11 nucleotides matching TRBD2. The length of the CDR3 is 17 residues. The V gene end was trimmed by 6 bases and the J gene end by 8 bases; junction bases not matched to a gene: 15. The germline V gene encodes CDR1 SNHLY and CDR2 FYNNEI. The CDR3 loop reads CASSASGGPRRFDEQFF. CDR3 sequence (DNA): TGTGCCAGCAGCGCTAGCGGGGGGCCTAGACGGTTCGATGAGCAGTTCTTC.

V usage is TRBV5-1 and J usage is TRBJ1-2; perhaps TRBD1 as D (5 bases). The CDR3 is 14 amino acids. Germline CDR1 is SGHRS and CDR2 is YFSETQ. The V end lost 0 bases, the J end lost 4 bases, and 10 bases lay between the germline ends. The DNA for the CDR3 is TGCGCCAGCAGCTTGGAGGGGTTGCGCTATGGCTACACCTTC. Its translation: CASSLEGLRYGYTF.

V and J are TRBV7-2 and TRBJ1-6, with TRBD1 matching over 8 bases. The CDR3 length is 16 residues. Germline trimming cut 5 bases from V and 6 bases from J; bases unmatched to any gene: 9. Germline V CDR1 and CDR2: SGHTA, FQGNSA. CDR3 amino acids: CASSPRTGMINSPLHF. Here the CDR3 DNA reads TGTGCCAGCAGCCCCCGGACAGGGATGATTAATTCACCCCTCCACTTT.

The rearrangement links TRBV19 to TRBJ2-7; possibly TRBD1 for D (5 bases). V lost 5 bases to trimming and J lost 3 bases, with 14 bases between them. CDR3 length equals 14 residues. The V gene's germline CDR1 is LNHDA and CDR2 SQIVND (reference sequence). The CDR3 coding sequence is TGTGCCAGTAGTGGATCGGACAACTACTACGAGCAGTACTTC. It encodes CASSGSDNYYEQYF.

The J gene is TRBJ2-7, the V gene TRBV4-1; 7 nucleotides match TRBD1. The junction had 7 bases not matched to a gene; V was cut back by 3 bases and J by 2 bases. CDR1 and CDR2 from the germline V gene are MGHRA and YSYEKL. CDR3 length: 15 residues. CDR3 DNA: TGCGCCAGCAGCCAGGACCAGGACAGGCCCTACGAGCAGTACTTC. Translated: CASSQDQDRPYEQYF.

Relative to its sample, this clone is medium-sized. The chain joins TRBV7-3 to TRBJ1-2; TRBD1 aligns across 9 bases. Losses at the gene ends were 5 bases for V and 4 bases for J; bases not matched to a gene: 5. The CDR3 has 14 amino acids. Germline CDR1 reads SGHTA; CDR2 reads FQGTGA. CDR3 protein: CASSPTGGGYGYTF. CDR3 in DNA: TGTGCCAGCAGCCCCACAGGGGGCGGCTATGGCTACACCTTC.

The chain uses TRBV27 and TRBJ1-6, with D hard to call. CDR1 is MNHEY, CDR2 SMNVEV, per germline (reference sequence). Trimming left V 4 bases short and J 12 bases short, with 13 bases between. The CDR3 runs 13 residues. The CDR3 DNA reads as TGTGCCAGCAGTTCCCCTACGCAGAGACCCCTCCACTTT. Protein sequence: CASSSPTQRPLHF.

The CDR3 loop reads CASNVGQWTGELFF. CDR3 DNA: TGTGCCAGCAATGTGGGACAGTGGACCGGGGAGCTGTTTTTT. The gene calls are TRBV19 and TRBJ2-2; 7 bases are a match to TRBD1. The CDR3 has 14 residues. Germline V gives CDR1 LNHDA, CDR2 SQIVND (reference sequence). Trimming removed 9 bases from V and 5 bases from J; junction bases left unmatched: 9.

The chain links TRBV5-6 to TRBJ1-1, with D possibly matching TRBD1 (6 bases). CDR3 length equals 19 residues. Germline loops: CDR1 SGHDT, CDR2 YYEEEE. Trimming took 0 bases from V and 4 from J, leaving 25 bases between them. The CDR3 nucleotides read TGTGCCAGCAGCTTGGTCCGGGGGCCGGGGGGTGCGGATGCCACTGAAGCTTTCTTT. This translates into CASSLVRGPGGADATEAFF.

The chain carries TRBV6-5 and TRBJ1-3; the match to TRBD1 covers 9 bases. This CDR3 is built from 14 residues. The germline gives CDR1 MNHEY, CDR2 SVGAGI. The CDR3 sequence is CTTSLYRGHNTIYF. In DNA form, the CDR3 reads TGTACCACCTCATTATACAGGGGGCATAACACCATATATTTT.

The V gene is TRBV7-2, the J gene TRBJ1-1; 10 bases align to TRBD1. V lost 5 bases and J lost 3; bases outside the gene matches: 3. The CDR3 is 14 amino acids. CDR1 is SGHTA and CDR2 is FQGNSA in the germline V gene. The CDR3 sequence is CASSRDRGDTEAFF. The CDR3, as DNA: TGTGCCAGCAGCCGGGACAGGGGTGACACTGAAGCTTTCTTT.

A single count supports this clone. The chain employs TRBV18 and TRBJ2-1, with TRBD1 matching over 10 bases. Germline V gene data show CDR1 as KGHSH and CDR2 as LQKENI. V gave up 0 bases and J gave up 9 bases; unmatched junction bases: 5. The CDR3 is 15 amino acids. CDR3 loop: CASSPPGQGILEQFF. The CDR3 region has the DNA TGTGCCAGCTCACCACCGGGACAGGGGATTCTTGAGCAGTTCTTC.

The rearrangement uses TRBV5-6 and TRBJ1-5; D is ambiguous. The ends were cut back, 3 bases at V and 2 bases at J, with 9 bases in the middle. The CDR3 length is 14 residues. The germline gives CDR1 SGHDT, CDR2 YYEEEE. CDR3 protein: CASSSATGNQPQHF. The CDR3 bases are TGTGCCAGCAGCTCAGCCACTGGCAATCAGCCCCAGCATTTT.

This chain joins TRBV10-3 and TRBJ2-5; the match to TRBD2 covers 10 bases. The germline gives CDR1 ENHRY, CDR2 SYGVKD. V lost 0 bases and J lost 2; bases outside the gene matches: 6. The CDR3 contains 17 residues. CDR3 nucleotide sequence: TGTGCCATCAGTGAGTCGAGGGCTAGCGGGGGACAAGAGACCCAGTACTTC. It is translated as CAISESRASGGQETQYF.

The V and J genes are TRBV19 and TRBJ1-1, with D hard to call. V was shortened by 10 bases and J by 3 bases, with 15 bases between the two germline ends. CDR1 and CDR2 (germline): LNHDA, SQIVND (reference sequence). CDR3 length: 13 residues. The CDR3 loop is CAIYGQSYTEAFF. CDR3 nucleotide sequence: TGTGCCATCTATGGGCAGAGTTACACTGAAGCTTTCTTT.

The gene calls are TRBV7-9 and TRBJ2-7; D gene unclear. The ends were cut back, 4 bases at V and 5 bases at J, with 6 bases in the middle. The CDR3 contains 11 residues. The V gene's germline CDR1 is SEHNR and CDR2 FQNEAQ (reference sequence). The CDR3 spells CASSSRNEQYF. CDR3 DNA sequence: TGTGCCAGCAGCTCCCGGAACGAGCAGTACTTC.

The rearrangement links TRBV7-2 to TRBJ1-1, with D perhaps TRBD1 (6 bases). Germline assignment: CDR1 SGHTA and CDR2 FQGNSA. The V gene lost 4 bases and the J gene lost 7 bases, with 10 bases spanning the gap. CDR3 length: 12 residues. In nucleotides, the CDR3 is TGTGCCAGCAGCTCGGGACACCTTGAAGCTTTCTTT. Translation: CASSSGHLEAFF.

The chain recombines TRBV7-3 with TRBJ2-1; maybe TRBD2 (5 bases). The CDR3 length is 14 residues. Germline V CDR1 and CDR2: SGHTA, FQGTGA. Trimming took off 5 bases at V and 5 bases at J, with 13 bases between the two ends. CDR3 sequence reads: CASSAGDWDNEQFF. The CDR3 DNA reads as TGTGCCAGCAGCGCCGGGGATTGGGACAATGAGCAGTTCTTC.

DNA of the CDR3: TGTGCCAGCAGCCCCGGGACTAGCGGGGGGCTACTCTACGAGCAGTACTTC. Translation gives CASSPGTSGGLLYEQYF. The rearrangement uses TRBV5-6 and TRBJ2-7, with TRBD2 identical over 15 bases. V gave up 4 bases and J gave up 3 bases; unmatched junction bases: 8. The CDR3 is 17 amino acids. The germline gives CDR1 SGHDT, CDR2 YYEEEE.

The rearrangement links TRBV28 to TRBJ2-6; D remains unclear. V gave up 6 bases and J gave up 0 bases, with 12 bases separating them. The CDR3 is 16 amino acids. Germline lookup yields CDR1 MDHEN and CDR2 SYDVKM. This CDR3 is CASRGLGSSGANVLTF. CDR3 coding DNA: TGTGCCAGCAGGGGGTTAGGAAGCTCTGGGGCCAACGTCCTGACTTTC.

This rearrangement joins TRBV18 to TRBJ1-1; D remains ambiguous. CDR3 length: 14 residues. Germline V gene data show CDR1 as KGHSH and CDR2 as LQKENI. The V and J ends lost 2 bases and 8 bases respectively, with 15 bases between them. The CDR3 loop reads CASSPGIRSQEAFF. The CDR3 DNA sequence: TGTGCCAGCTCACCAGGGATCAGGTCCCAGGAAGCTTTCTTT.

The CDR3 region has the DNA TGTGCCAGCAGTCGCCTTACCGGGACAGGGGTGGACAATGAGCAGTTCTTC. Protein: CASSRLTGTGVDNEQFF. This chain links TRBV27 with TRBJ2-1; 10 positions agree with TRBD1. There are 17 residues in the CDR3. CDR1 is MNHEY and CDR2 is SMNVEV in the germline V gene (reference sequence). The trim removed 5 bases at V and 5 bases at J, leaving 12 bases unmatched.